These T cell receptor beta chains were read from a single sample in a study of Ad26.COV2.S vaccination and SARS-CoV-2 variants. Sequenced by immunoSEQ multiplex PCR; TCRdb stores in-frame clones only, minus some. Among roughly 300,000 clones listed, 86% were seen once. The material was peripheral blood, obtained in a trial of Ad26.COV2.S vaccine versus placebo. The receptors were gathered from a person between 18 and 59 years old who received the Ad26.COV2.S COVID-19 vaccine or a placebo. Both conserved end residues are part of each CDR3. Fields, in order: V gene, clone size, D gene, J gene, CDR3 DNA, CDR3 protein. A D gene is named only where the DNA matches it firmly. Clone sizes are given selectively: once, few, many, or a class where the clone is expanded.

V gene: TRBV10-3; clone size: NA; D gene: NA; J gene: TRBJ2-7; CDR3 DNA: TGTGCCATCAGTACGGACAGCTACGAGCAGTACTTC; CDR3 protein: CAISTDSYEQYF
V gene: TRBV30; clone size: once; D gene: NA; J gene: TRBJ2-7; CDR3 DNA: TGTGCCTACCGGAGCTCCTACGAGCAGTACTTC; CDR3 protein: CAYRSSYEQYF
V gene: TRBV18; clone size: NA; D gene: NA; J gene: TRBJ2-5; CDR3 DNA: TGTGCCAGCTCACCCAACTCTGGATCGCAAGAGACCCAGTACTTC; CDR3 protein: CASSPNSGSQETQYF
V gene: TRBV5-1; clone size: NA; D gene: NA; J gene: TRBJ1-2; CDR3 DNA: TGCGCCAGCAGTCAAGCCGGGGGGATCTATGGCTACACCTTC; CDR3 protein: CASSQAGGIYGYTF
V gene: TRBV4-3; clone size: NA; D gene: NA; J gene: TRBJ2-2; CDR3 DNA: TGCGCCAGCAGCCAAGGCCTAGTAACCGGGGAGCTGTTTTTT; CDR3 protein: CASSQGLVTGELFF
V gene: TRBV4-3; clone size: NA; D gene: TRBD1; J gene: TRBJ2-5; CDR3 DNA: TGCGCCAGCAGCCCCAACCCGACAGGGTGGGCAAAAGAGACCCAGTACTTC; CDR3 protein: CASSPNPTGWAKETQYF
V gene: TRBV5-1; clone size: once; D gene: NA; J gene: TRBJ2-7; CDR3 DNA: TGCGCCAGCAGCTTGGTTGGGGGTCCCTCAGACTTC; CDR3 protein: CASSLVGGPSDF
V gene: TRBV6-1; clone size: NA; D gene: TRBD2; J gene: TRBJ2-1; CDR3 DNA: TGTGCCAGCAGTGATCAGGGAGGGTCCTACAATGAGCAGTTCTTC; CDR3 protein: CASSDQGGSYNEQFF
V gene: TRBV3-1/TRBV3-2; clone size: NA; D gene: NA; J gene: TRBJ1-2; CDR3 DNA: TGTGCCAGCAGCCAAGTGATGGTATCAGGCTATGGCTACACCTTC; CDR3 protein: CASSQVMVSGYGYTF
V gene: TRBV9; clone size: NA; D gene: TRBD2; J gene: TRBJ2-3; CDR3 DNA: TGTGCCAGCAGCGTAGGTAGTAGCGGGATACTAGCATCAGATACGCAGTATTTT; CDR3 protein: CASSVGSSGILASDTQYF
V gene: TRBV3-1/TRBV3-2; clone size: NA; D gene: TRBD2; J gene: TRBJ2-1; CDR3 DNA: TGTGCCAGCAGCCTCTTAGGATTGGGGGGGGTCTACAATGAGCAGTTCTTC; CDR3 protein: CASSLLGLGGVYNEQFF
V gene: TRBV5-4; clone size: NA; D gene: TRBD1; J gene: TRBJ1-2; CDR3 DNA: TGTGCCAGCAGCGCCGCCTCAGGGGGCGACTATGGCTACACCTTC; CDR3 protein: CASSAASGGDYGYTF
V gene: TRBV19; clone size: NA; D gene: NA; J gene: TRBJ1-1; CDR3 DNA: TGTGCCAGTAGTCTGTCGGGACAGAACACTGAAGCTTTCTTT; CDR3 protein: CASSLSGQNTEAFF
V gene: TRBV3-1/TRBV3-2; clone size: NA; D gene: NA; J gene: TRBJ1-1; CDR3 DNA: TGTGCCAGCAGCCCAAATTGGGGGACGAACACTGAAGCTTTCTTT; CDR3 protein: CASSPNWGTNTEAFF
V gene: TRBV4-2; clone size: NA; D gene: NA; J gene: TRBJ2-5; CDR3 DNA: TGTGCCAGCAGCCAAGACCGCTCCCCGGTGGCCCAGTACTTC; CDR3 protein: CASSQDRSPVAQYF
V gene: TRBV18; clone size: NA; D gene: NA; J gene: TRBJ1-4; CDR3 DNA: TGTGCCAGCTCACCGACGTCCGCCCCAAATGAAAAACTGTTTTTT; CDR3 protein: CASSPTSAPNEKLFF
V gene: TRBV6-5; clone size: many; D gene: NA; J gene: TRBJ1-1; CDR3 DNA: TGTGCCAGCAGTTACGGGCAGCGGAACACTGAAGCTTTCTTT; CDR3 protein: CASSYGQRNTEAFF
V gene: TRBV7-9; clone size: NA; D gene: TRBD2; J gene: TRBJ2-7; CDR3 DNA: TGTGCCAGCAGCTCCGGGGTAGCGGGGCCAGGGCTCTACGAGCAGTACTTC; CDR3 protein: CASSSGVAGPGLYEQYF